The 8 T cell receptor beta chains listed next were all sequenced from one sample in a study of CD8 T cells in Susac syndrome. With random hexamers, reverse transcription was performed on roughly 0.5 to 1 ug of RNA. TCRdb called the immunoSEQ multiplex PCR reads again in MiXCR, with one record for every CDR3 protein. The data show roughly 190,000 distinct CDR3 sequences, 90% to 95% seen once. Sample: CD4+ T cells from PBMCs. Source of these receptors: a human donor with Susac syndrome.

The rearrangement links TRBV30 to TRBJ2-5, with D perhaps matching TRBD1 (7 bases). The germline V gene has CDR1 GTSNPN and CDR2 SVGIG (reference sequence). Between the trimmed V and J ends, which lost 2 bases and 2 bases, there was a span of 9 bases. The CDR3 is 13 amino acids. The CDR3 loop reads CAWSQGGQETQYF. Here the CDR3 DNA reads TGTGCCTGGAGTCAGGGGGGTCAAGAGACCCAGTACTTC.

V and J are TRBV5-1 and TRBJ1-1; D possibly corresponds to TRBD1 (5 bases). V lost 2 bases to trimming and J lost 1 base, with 12 bases between them. Germline lookup yields CDR1 SGHRS and CDR2 YFSETQ. The CDR3 runs to 15 residues. The CDR3 DNA follows: TGCGCCAGCAGCTTCGCCCAGCAGGGGAACACTGAAGCTTTCTTT. Translation gives CASSFAQQGNTEAFF. Supplemented by reference TRBV5-1 and TRBJ1-1, the full variable domain reads KAGVTQTPRYLIKTRGQQVTLSCSPISGHRSVSWYQQTPGQGLQFLFEYFSETQRNKGNFPGRFSGRQFSNSRSEMNVSTLELGDSALYLCASSFAQQGNTEAFFGQGTRLTVV.

This chain connects TRBV5-1 to TRBJ2-1; D is uncertain. CDR3 size: 11 residues. Germline CDR1 SGHRS, CDR2 YFSETQ. The V end lost 5 bases, the J end lost 10 bases, and 10 bases lay between the germline ends. The CDR3 region is CASSVAQEQFF. CDR3 DNA: TGCGCCAGCAGTGTGGCTCAAGAGCAGTTCTTC.

The chain employs TRBV7-9 and TRBJ2-7, with D perhaps TRBD2 (6 bases). Germline assignment: CDR1 SEHNR and CDR2 FQNEAQ (reference sequence). Deletions cut 1 base from V and 0 bases from J, with 10 bases between. The CDR3 totals 15 residues. In nucleotides, the CDR3 is TGTGCCAGCAGCTTAGTGGTAGCGGACTCCTACGAGCAGTACTTC. It codes for CASSLVVADSYEQYF.

The gene calls are TRBV5-1 and TRBJ1-3; no reliable D call. Trimming stripped 2 bases from V and 0 bases from J, with 15 bases between. There are 17 residues in the CDR3. Germline CDR1 and CDR2: SGHRS and YFSETQ. The CDR3 protein is CASSLVPPRSSGNTIYF. CDR3 in DNA: TGCGCCAGCAGCTTAGTACCCCCGCGGAGCTCTGGAAACACCATATATTTT.

The chain joins TRBV20-1 to TRBJ2-7, with 8 bases fitting TRBD2. Germline V gene sequence: CDR1 DFQATT, CDR2 SNEGSKA (reference sequence). V shed 2 bases and J 7 bases; nucleotides not matched to a gene: 10. The CDR3 spans 14 residues. The CDR3 DNA follows: TGCAGTGCTAGACCTACCGGGGGGGCGGGGGAGCAGTACTTC. It translates to CSARPTGGAGEQYF.

This sequence joins TRBV30 and TRBJ1-5; TRBD1 aligns across 11 bases. The CDR3 extends over 15 amino acids. Germline loops: CDR1 GTSNPN, CDR2 SVGIG (reference sequence). The V segment lost 0 bases and the J segment 7 bases; nucleotides outside the gene matches: 5. The chain's CDR3 is CAWSVRGTGGQPQHF. The CDR3 bases are TGTGCCTGGAGTGTACGGGGGACAGGGGGGCAGCCCCAGCATTTT.

The chain combines TRBV20-1 with TRBJ1-5; weak D call: TRBD1 (5 bases). CDR1 and CDR2 (germline): DFQATT, SNEGSKA (reference sequence). The CDR3 runs to 13 residues. The V end lost 6 bases, the J end lost 3 bases, and 12 bases lay between the germline ends. The CDR3 DNA is TGCAGTGCGGCAGACAGTCACAATCAGCCCCAGCATTTT. Its translation is CSAADSHNQPQHF.